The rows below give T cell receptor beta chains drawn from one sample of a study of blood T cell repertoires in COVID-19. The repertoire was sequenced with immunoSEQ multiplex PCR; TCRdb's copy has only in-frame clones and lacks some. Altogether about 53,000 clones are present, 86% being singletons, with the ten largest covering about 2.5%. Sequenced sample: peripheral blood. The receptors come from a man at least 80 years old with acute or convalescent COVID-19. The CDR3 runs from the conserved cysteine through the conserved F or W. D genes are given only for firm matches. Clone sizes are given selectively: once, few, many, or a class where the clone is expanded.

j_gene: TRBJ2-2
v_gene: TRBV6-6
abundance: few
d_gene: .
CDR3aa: CASSYSAPLVTGELFF
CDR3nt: TGTGCCAGCAGTTACTCGGCCCCCCTCGTCACCGGGGAGCTGTTTTTT

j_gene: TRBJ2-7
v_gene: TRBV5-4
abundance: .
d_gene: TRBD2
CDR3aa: CASGELRLAGGLEQYF
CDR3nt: TGTGCCAGCGGCGAGCTGAGACTAGCGGGGGGTTTGGAGCAGTACTTC

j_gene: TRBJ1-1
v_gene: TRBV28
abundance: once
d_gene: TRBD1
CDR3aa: CASSLPTGVATEAFF
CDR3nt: TGTGCCAGCAGTTTACCGACAGGGGTAGCAACTGAAGCTTTCTTT

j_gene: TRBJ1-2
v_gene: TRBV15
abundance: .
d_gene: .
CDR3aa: CATSRTRQAANYGYTF
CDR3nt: TGTGCCACCAGCAGGACAAGACAGGCTGCTAACTATGGCTACACCTTC

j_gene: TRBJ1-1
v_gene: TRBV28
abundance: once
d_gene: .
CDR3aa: CASSLLSGVFGTEAFF
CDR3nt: TGTGCCAGCAGTTTATTATCAGGGGTGTTCGGCACTGAAGCTTTCTTT

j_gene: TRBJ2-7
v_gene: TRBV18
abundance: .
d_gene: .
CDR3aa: CASSPPAGDEQYF
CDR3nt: TGTGCCAGCTCACCACCTGCAGGGGACGAGCAGTACTTC

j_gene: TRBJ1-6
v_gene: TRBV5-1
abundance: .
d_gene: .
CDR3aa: CASSRSEGGNSPLHF
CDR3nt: TGCGCCAGCAGCCGGTCTGAGGGAGGCAATTCACCCCTCCACTTT

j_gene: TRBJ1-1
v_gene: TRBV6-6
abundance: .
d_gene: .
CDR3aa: CASRSGDMNTEAFF
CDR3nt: TGTGCCAGCAGGTCCGGGGACATGAACACTGAAGCTTTCTTT

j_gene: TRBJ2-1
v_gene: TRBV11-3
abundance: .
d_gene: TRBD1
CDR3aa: CASSLVSTGGEQFF
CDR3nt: TGTGCCAGCAGCTTAGTTTCTACAGGGGGCGAGCAGTTCTTC

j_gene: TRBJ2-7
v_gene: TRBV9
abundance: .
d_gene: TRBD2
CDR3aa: CASSGGTSGPQIGQYF
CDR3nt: TGTGCCAGCAGCGGGGGGACTAGCGGGCCCCAAATAGGGCAGTACTTC

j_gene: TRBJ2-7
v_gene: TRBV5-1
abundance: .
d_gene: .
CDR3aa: CASSRTVGSYEQYF
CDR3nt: TGCGCCAGCAGTAGGACAGTGGGCTCCTACGAGCAGTACTTC

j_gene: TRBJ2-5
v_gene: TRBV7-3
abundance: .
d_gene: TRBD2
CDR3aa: CASSPQRGPQETQYF
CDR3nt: TGTGCCAGCAGCCCCCAGCGGGGGCCCCAAGAGACCCAGTACTTC

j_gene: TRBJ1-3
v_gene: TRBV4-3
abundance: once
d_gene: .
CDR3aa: CASSQEMAGAFSGNTIYF
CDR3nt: TGCGCCAGCAGCCAAGAAATGGCGGGCGCCTTCTCTGGAAACACCATATATTTT

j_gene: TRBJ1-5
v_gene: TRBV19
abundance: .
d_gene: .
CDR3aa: CASSIGEGLGQPQHF
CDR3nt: TGTGCCAGTAGTATAGGGGAGGGACTTGGTCAGCCCCAGCATTTT

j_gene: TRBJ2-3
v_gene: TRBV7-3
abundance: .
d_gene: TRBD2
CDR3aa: CASSPDGLAGGTDTQYF
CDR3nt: TGTGCCAGCAGCCCTGATGGACTAGCGGGGGGCACAGATACGCAGTATTTT

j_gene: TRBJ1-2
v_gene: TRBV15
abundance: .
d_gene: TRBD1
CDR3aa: CATSRSGTGGSYGYTF
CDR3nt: TGTGCCACCAGCAGATCAGGGACAGGGGGATCTTATGGCTACACCTTC

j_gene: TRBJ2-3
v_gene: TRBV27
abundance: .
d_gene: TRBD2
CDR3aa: CASLRAGEGTQYF
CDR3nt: TGTGCCAGCCTCCGGGCCGGGGAGGGTACGCAGTATTTT

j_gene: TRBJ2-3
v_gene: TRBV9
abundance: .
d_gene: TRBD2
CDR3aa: CASSQGLAGGLYTQYF
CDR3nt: TGTGCCAGCAGTCAGGGACTAGCGGGGGGGCTGTATACGCAGTATTTT

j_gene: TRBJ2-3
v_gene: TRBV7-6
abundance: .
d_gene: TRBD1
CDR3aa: CASSLWAPGTGTDTQYF
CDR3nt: TGTGCCAGCAGCTTATGGGCCCCTGGGACAGGCACAGATACGCAGTATTTT

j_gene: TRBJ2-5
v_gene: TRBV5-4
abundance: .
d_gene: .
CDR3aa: CASSLRLTSGQETQYF
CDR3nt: TGTGCCAGCAGCTTGCGCTTAACCAGCGGCCAAGAGACCCAGTACTTC

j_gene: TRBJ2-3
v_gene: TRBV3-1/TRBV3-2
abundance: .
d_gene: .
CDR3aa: CAISGPSDTQYF
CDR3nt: TGTGCCATCAGTGGCCCCTCAGATACGCAGTATTTT

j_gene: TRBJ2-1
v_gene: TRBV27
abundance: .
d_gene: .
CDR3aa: CASSFGPGGGDEQFF
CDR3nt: TGTGCCAGCTCCTTTGGTCCAGGGGGAGGTGATGAGCAGTTCTTC

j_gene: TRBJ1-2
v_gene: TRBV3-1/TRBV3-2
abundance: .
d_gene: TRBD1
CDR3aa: CASSAGGGGYTF
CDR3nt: TGTGCCAGCAGCGCAGGGGGTGGAGGCTACACCTTC

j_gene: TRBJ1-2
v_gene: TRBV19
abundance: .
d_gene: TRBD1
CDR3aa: CASSIQGVNYGYTF
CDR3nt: TGTGCCAGTAGTATTCAGGGGGTAAACTATGGCTACACCTTC

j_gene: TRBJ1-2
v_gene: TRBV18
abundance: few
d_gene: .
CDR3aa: CASSPSLDGYTF
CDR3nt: TGTGCCAGCTCACCTTCCCTCGATGGCTACACCTTC

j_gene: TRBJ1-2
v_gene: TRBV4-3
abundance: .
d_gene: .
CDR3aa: CASSPRVGANYGYTF
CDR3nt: TGCGCCAGCAGCCCCCGGGTGGGAGCTAACTATGGCTACACCTTC

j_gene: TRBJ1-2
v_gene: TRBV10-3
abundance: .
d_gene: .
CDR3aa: CAISGRAGYGYTF
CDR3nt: TGTGCCATCAGTGGAAGGGCAGGGTATGGCTACACCTTC

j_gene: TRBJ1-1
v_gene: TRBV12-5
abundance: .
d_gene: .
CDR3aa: CASGLALGLGNTEAFF
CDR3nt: TGTGCTAGTGGTTTGGCCTTGGGCCTCGGGAACACTGAAGCTTTCTTT

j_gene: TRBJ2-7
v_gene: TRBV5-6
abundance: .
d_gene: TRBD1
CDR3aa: CASTTRLGQGYEQYF
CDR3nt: TGTGCCAGCACTACCCGTTTGGGACAGGGGTACGAGCAGTACTTC

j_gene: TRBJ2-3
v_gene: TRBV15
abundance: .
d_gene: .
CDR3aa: CATSRGEGARTDTQYF
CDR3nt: TGTGCCACCAGCAGAGGAGAAGGGGCCCGCACAGATACGCAGTATTTT

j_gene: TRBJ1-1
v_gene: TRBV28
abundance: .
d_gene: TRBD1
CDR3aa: CASSFGDRDRTEAFF
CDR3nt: TGTGCCAGCAGTTTCGGGGACAGGGATCGAACTGAAGCTTTCTTT

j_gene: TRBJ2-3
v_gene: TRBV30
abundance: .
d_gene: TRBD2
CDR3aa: CAWTGTSGAIDTQYF
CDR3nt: TGTGCCTGGACCGGGACTAGCGGGGCGATAGATACGCAGTATTTT

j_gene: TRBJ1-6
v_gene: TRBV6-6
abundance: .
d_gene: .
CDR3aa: CASTSPQKGGPLHF
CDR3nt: TGTGCCAGCACCTCGCCTCAGAAGGGGGGGCCCCTCCACTTT

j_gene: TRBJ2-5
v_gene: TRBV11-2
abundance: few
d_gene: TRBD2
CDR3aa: CASSLGGVQETQYF
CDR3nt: TGTGCCAGCAGCTTGGGGGGGGTCCAAGAGACCCAGTACTTC

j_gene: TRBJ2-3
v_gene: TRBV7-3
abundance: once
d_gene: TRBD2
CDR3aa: CASSQTSGGAVDTQYF
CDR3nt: TGTGCCAGCAGCCAAACTAGCGGGGGGGCCGTAGATACGCAGTATTTT

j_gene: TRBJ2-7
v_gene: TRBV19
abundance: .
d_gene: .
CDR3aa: CASSSLGRGSSYEQYF
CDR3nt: TGTGCCAGTAGTAGCCTAGGGCGGGGAAGCTCCTACGAGCAGTACTTC

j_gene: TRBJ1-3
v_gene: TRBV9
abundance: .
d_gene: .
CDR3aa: CASSQSQGSSGNTIYF
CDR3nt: TGTGCCAGCAGCCAAAGTCAGGGGAGCTCTGGAAACACCATATATTTT

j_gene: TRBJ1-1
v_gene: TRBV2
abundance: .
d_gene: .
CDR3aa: CASSALTVYTEAFF
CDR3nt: TGTGCCAGCAGCGCCCTAACTGTATACACTGAAGCTTTCTTT

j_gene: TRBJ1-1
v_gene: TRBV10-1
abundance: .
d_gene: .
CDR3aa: CASSPGHNLMNTEAFF
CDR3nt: TGCGCCAGCAGTCCGGGACACAACCTCATGAACACTGAAGCTTTCTTT

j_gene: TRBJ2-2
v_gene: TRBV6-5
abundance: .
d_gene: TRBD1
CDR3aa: CASRTGGRHTGELFF
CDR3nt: TGTGCCAGCCGGACAGGGGGAAGGCACACCGGGGAGCTGTTTTTT

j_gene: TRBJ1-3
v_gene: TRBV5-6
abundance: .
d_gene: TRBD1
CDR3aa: CASSSGPGQGRGNTIYF
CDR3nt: TGTGCCAGCAGCTCGGGACCGGGACAGGGTCGAGGAAACACCATATATTTT

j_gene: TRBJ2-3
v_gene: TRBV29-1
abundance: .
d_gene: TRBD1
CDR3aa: CSVDKTGVRDTQYF
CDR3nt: TGCAGCGTTGATAAAACAGGGGTACGAGATACGCAGTATTTT

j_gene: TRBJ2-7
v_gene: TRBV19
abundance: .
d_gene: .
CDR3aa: CASSIGHNYEQYF
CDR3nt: TGTGCCAGTAGTATAGGACACAACTACGAGCAGTACTTC

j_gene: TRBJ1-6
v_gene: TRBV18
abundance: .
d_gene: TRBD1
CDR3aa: CASSRDRDAGSPLHF
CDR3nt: TGTGCCAGCTCACGGGACAGGGATGCAGGTTCACCCCTCCACTTT

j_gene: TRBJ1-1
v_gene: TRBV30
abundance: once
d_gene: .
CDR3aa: CAWREKGHLNTEAFF
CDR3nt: TGTGCCTGGAGGGAGAAGGGACACTTGAACACTGAAGCTTTCTTT

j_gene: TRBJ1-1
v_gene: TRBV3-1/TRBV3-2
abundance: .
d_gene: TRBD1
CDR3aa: CASSRDRRANTEAFF
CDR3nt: TGTGCCAGCAGCCGGGACAGGAGAGCGAACACTGAAGCTTTCTTT

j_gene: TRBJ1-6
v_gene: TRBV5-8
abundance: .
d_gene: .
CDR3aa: CASSFTVTSSYNSPLHF
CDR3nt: TGTGCCAGCAGCTTTACAGTTACTTCGTCCTATAATTCACCCCTCCACTTT

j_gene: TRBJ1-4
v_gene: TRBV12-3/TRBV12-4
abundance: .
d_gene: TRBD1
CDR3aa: CASSMMTGLKLFF
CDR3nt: TGTGCCAGCAGTATGATGACAGGGTTAAAACTGTTTTTT

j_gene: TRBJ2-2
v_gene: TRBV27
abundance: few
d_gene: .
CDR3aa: CASSRQGRATGELFF
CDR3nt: TGTGCCAGCAGTCGGCAGGGCAGGGCCACCGGGGAGCTGTTTTTT

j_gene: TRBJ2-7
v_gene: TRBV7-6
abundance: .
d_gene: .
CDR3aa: CASSWGVPGSYEQYF
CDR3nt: TGTGCCAGCAGCTGGGGGGTCCCTGGCTCCTACGAGCAGTACTTC

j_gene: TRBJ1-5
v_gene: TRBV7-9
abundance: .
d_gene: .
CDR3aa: CASSYLGGAQHF
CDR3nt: TGTGCCAGCAGCTACCTGGGGGGGGCCCAGCATTTT

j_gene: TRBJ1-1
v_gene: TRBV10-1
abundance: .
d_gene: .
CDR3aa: CASSRQTNTEAFF
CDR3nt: TGCGCCAGCAGCCGACAGACGAACACTGAAGCTTTCTTT

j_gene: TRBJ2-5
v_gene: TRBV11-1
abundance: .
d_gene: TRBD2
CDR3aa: CASSAGGETQYF
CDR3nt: TGTGCCAGCAGCGCCGGGGGGGAGACCCAGTACTTC

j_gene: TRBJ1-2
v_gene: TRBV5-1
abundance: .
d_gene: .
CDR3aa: CASSPSLRVAYGYTF
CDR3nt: TGCGCCAGCAGCCCCTCCCTGAGGGTCGCTTATGGCTACACCTTC

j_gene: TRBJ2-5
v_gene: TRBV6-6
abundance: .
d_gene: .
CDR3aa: CASSSQGKETQYF
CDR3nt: TGTGCCAGCAGCTCCCAGGGGAAAGAGACCCAGTACTTC

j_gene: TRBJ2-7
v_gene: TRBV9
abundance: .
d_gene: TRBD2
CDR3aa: CASSEIAGGLPYEQYF
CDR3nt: TGTGCCAGCAGCGAGATAGCGGGGGGCCTTCCCTACGAGCAGTACTTC

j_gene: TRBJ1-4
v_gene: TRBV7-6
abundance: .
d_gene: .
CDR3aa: CASSSRLKTKSNNEKLFF
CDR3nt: TGTGCCAGCAGCTCGCGCCTGAAAACCAAGTCGAATAATGAAAAACTGTTTTTT

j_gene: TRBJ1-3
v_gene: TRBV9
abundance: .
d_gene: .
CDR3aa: CASSVRIGDTIYF
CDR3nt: TGTGCCAGCAGCGTCCGAATCGGTGACACCATATATTTT

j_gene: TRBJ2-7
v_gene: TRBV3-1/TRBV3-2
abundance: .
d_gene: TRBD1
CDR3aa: CASSYQGAGEQYF
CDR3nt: TGTGCCAGCAGCTACCAGGGGGCGGGGGAGCAGTACTTC